Listed here are 24 T cell receptor beta chains from one sample, sequenced in a study of blood T cell repertoires in COVID-19 (dated by TCRdb to the early 2020s). Library preparation was by the immunoSEQ multiplex PCR assay. TCRdb mirrors the immuneACCESS table, restricted to in-frame sequences. Some clones are absent from its copies; in checked studies, under half trace to an unresolved V gene, and the reason for the others is unknown. The sample table lists 200,000 to 250,000 clones, around 88% of them with a count of one. More than 2% of the sample lies in the top ten. The sample consisted of PBMCs or T cells enriched from blood (not recorded which). Receptors were obtained from a woman aged 45-65 years who had recovered from COVID-19.

A few counts support this clone. The chain joins TRBV9 to TRBJ2-3; D possibly corresponds to TRBD2 (5 bases). The ends were cut back, 3 bases at V and 5 bases at J, with 13 bases in the middle. Germline V lookup: CDR1 SGDLS, CDR2 YYNGEE. The CDR3 runs 14 residues. This chain's CDR3 is CASSEGPAGDTQYF. The CDR3, as DNA: TGTGCCAGCAGCGAGGGCCCGGCGGGAGATACGCAGTATTTT.

The rearrangement joins TRBV7-6 to TRBJ2-1, with D perhaps TRBD1 (6 bases). Trimming left V 5 bases short and J 3 bases short, with 8 bases between. This CDR3 is 13 amino acids long. The germline V gene encodes CDR1 SGHVS and CDR2 FNYEAQ. CDR3 amino acids: CASSPRGYNEQFF. Written as DNA, the CDR3 is TGTGCCAGCAGCCCCAGGGGCTACAATGAGCAGTTCTTC.

This clone was recorded once. This chain joins TRBV2 and TRBJ2-7; D is perhaps TRBD2 (6 bases). V shed 5 bases and J shed 4 bases, with 15 bases lying between them. Per the germline V gene, CDR1 is SNHLY and CDR2 is FYNNEI. This CDR3 spans 14 amino acids. The CDR3 nucleotides are TGTGCCAGCAGTTCAGGACTAAACCGATACGAGCAGTACTTC. Amino acid sequence: CASSSGLNRYEQYF.

The V and J genes are TRBV18 and TRBJ1-3; tentative D call: TRBD1 (5 bases). The CDR3 length is 16 residues. V lost 2 bases, J lost 3 bases, and 14 bases lay in between. Germline lookup yields CDR1 KGHSH and CDR2 LQKENI. This CDR3 reads CASSPTGLGLGNTIYF. Here the CDR3 DNA reads TGTGCCAGCTCACCAACCGGCCTGGGGCTTGGAAACACCATATATTTT.

This clone was found once. The CDR3 here is CASSPTSGVGADTQYF. The CDR3 DNA is TGTGCCAGCTCACCAACTAGCGGGGTTGGTGCAGATACGCAGTATTTT. The chain joins TRBV18 to TRBJ2-3, with 10 positions matching TRBD2. CDR3 length equals 16 residues. Germline CDR1 and CDR2: KGHSH and LQKENI. Trimming removed 2 bases from V and 4 bases from J; junction bases left unmatched: 6. Combining the CDR3 with reference TRBV18 and TRBJ2-3 gives the whole variable domain NAGVMQNPRHLVRRRGQEARLRCSPMKGHSHVYWYRQLPEEGLKFMVYLQKENIIDESGMPKERFSAEFPKEGPSILRIQQVVRGDSAAYFCASSPTSGVGADTQYFGPGTRLTVL.

This chain joins TRBV28 and TRBJ1-3; possibly TRBD1 for D (5 bases). Germline V gene data show CDR1 as MDHEN and CDR2 as SYDVKM. The V end was cut by 3 bases, the J end by 0 bases, with 9 bases between. The CDR3 spans 15 residues. CDR3 region: CASSFGGRSGNTIYF. The DNA for the CDR3 is TGTGCCAGCAGTTTCGGGGGACGCTCTGGAAACACCATATATTTT.

The chain combines TRBV6-6 with TRBJ2-1; D is possibly TRBD1 (6 bases). V lost 2 bases to trimming and J lost 14 bases, with 22 bases between them. The CDR3 runs 15 residues. Germline V gene sequence: CDR1 MNHNY, CDR2 SVGAGI (reference sequence). The CDR3 coding sequence is TGTGCCAGCAGTTACGTCGGACAGAGCAAAACGCCGGAGTTCTTC. Protein sequence: CASSYVGQSKTPEFF.

DNA for the CDR3: TGTGCCAGCAGTACAGGGGGCGCAGGCTATGGCTACACCTTC. Protein: CASSTGGAGYGYTF. V gene TRBV28 combines with J gene TRBJ1-2; 9 nucleotides agree with TRBD1. Germline assignment: CDR1 MDHEN and CDR2 SYDVKM. This CDR3 is built from 14 residues. With 5 bases clipped from V and 4 bases from J, the junction kept 5 bases outside the gene matches.

In this sample, this clone turned up a few times. The rearrangement uses TRBV7-2 and TRBJ2-1; TRBD2 might be the D (6 bases). Looked up from germline, CDR1 is SGHTA and CDR2 is FQGNSA. This CDR3 is built from 14 residues. Trimming cost V 7 bases and J 4 bases, with 14 bases left between them. The CDR3 protein is CASTLGGKYNEQFF. CDR3 in DNA: TGTGCCAGCACCCTTGGAGGGAAATACAATGAGCAGTTCTTC.

The chain couples TRBV19 to TRBJ1-1, with a tentative D call TRBD1 (6 bases). V was clipped by 4 bases and J by 6 bases, with 12 bases between them. CDR1 LNHDA and CDR2 SQIVND come from the germline V gene (reference sequence). There are 13 residues in the CDR3. In nucleotides, the CDR3 is TGTGCCAGTAGTAGAGACAGGATCGCTGAAGCTTTCTTT. Its protein product is CASSRDRIAEAFF.

The chain's CDR3 is CASSLFSRGSTDTQYF. The DNA of the CDR3 is TGTGCCAGCAGCTTATTTTCTAGAGGAAGCACAGATACGCAGTATTTT. J is TRBJ2-3 and V is TRBV7-3; D ambiguous. The V gene lost 2 bases and the J gene lost 0 bases, with 12 bases spanning the gap. Germline loops: CDR1 SGHTA, CDR2 FQGTGA. The CDR3 sequence is 16 residues long.

The rearrangement joins TRBV15 to TRBJ2-7; 11 bases align to TRBD2. Per the germline V gene, CDR1 is LNHNV and CDR2 is YYDKDF (reference sequence). This CDR3 spans 16 amino acids. V lost 5 bases to trimming and J lost 6 bases; unmatched junction nucleotides: 12. The CDR3 DNA follows: TGTGCCACCAGCGGGACAGGGTGGCTAGCGGGGGGCGAGCAGTACTTC. It yields the protein CATSGTGWLAGGEQYF.

This chain links TRBV30 with TRBJ1-4; 7 bases align to TRBD1. Germline V gene sequence: CDR1 GTSNPN, CDR2 SVGIG (reference sequence). There are 12 residues in the CDR3. V trimming: 4 bases; J trimming: 10 bases; junction bases outside the gene matches: 6. CDR3 amino acids: CAWNRQGRKLFF. The CDR3 nucleotides are TGTGCCTGGAATCGACAGGGAAGAAAACTGTTTTTT.

The chain is built from TRBV7-3 and TRBJ2-3, with D perhaps matching TRBD2 (5 bases). The CDR3 runs to 13 residues. Germline assignment: CDR1 SGHTA and CDR2 FQGTGA. V was shortened by 5 bases and J by 7 bases, with 13 bases between the two germline ends. CDR3 in amino acids: CASSLQGSHTQYF. CDR3 nucleotide sequence: TGTGCCAGCAGCCTCCAAGGGAGTCATACGCAGTATTTT.

The chain couples TRBV5-8 to TRBJ1-1, with TRBD1 matching 10 bases. V shed 0 bases and J 6 bases; nucleotides not matched to a gene: 5. The CDR3 extends over 15 amino acids. Per germline, CDR1 SGHTS and CDR2 YDEGEE. The CDR3, as DNA: TGTGCCAGCAGCTTGGAGGGACAGGGGTTCTCTGAAGCTTTCTTT. It translates to CASSLEGQGFSEAFF.

This clone has only one observation. This chain connects TRBV28 to TRBJ2-3, with D possibly TRBD2 on 5 matching bases. Germline V gene lookup returns CDR1 MDHEN and CDR2 SYDVKM. The CDR3 consists of 15 residues. Trimming shortened V by 7 bases and J by 2 bases, and 16 bases separated the two germline ends. This CDR3 is CASTQVGGNTDTQYF. Here the CDR3 DNA reads TGTGCCAGCACCCAAGTCGGAGGAAACACAGATACGCAGTATTTT.

In regard to this clone: One end of the junction fails to match germline, which may point to a read error. Here the CDR3 DNA reads TGTGCCTGCAGAGAGGGGGTAGCGGGAGGCATAGATACGCAGTATTTT. This translates into CACREGVAGGIDTQYF. This chain joins TRBV9 and TRBJ2-3; TRBD2 agrees at 10 bases. CDR3 size: 16 residues. Germline CDR1 and CDR2: SGDLS and YYNGEE.

The chain joins TRBV24-1 to TRBJ2-5; no reliable D call. Trimming stripped 6 bases from V and 0 bases from J, with 13 bases between. Germline loops: CDR1 KGHDR, CDR2 SFDVKD. The CDR3 sequence is 15 residues long. The CDR3: CATSSTKRNQETQYF. In nucleotides, the CDR3 is TGTGCCACCAGTTCTACTAAGCGCAACCAAGAGACCCAGTACTTC.

The genes are TRBV3-1 (or the pseudogene TRBV3-2) and TRBJ2-2; D call uncertain. Deletions cut 0 bases from V and 6 bases from J, with 11 bases between. This CDR3 spans 15 amino acids. Per the germline V gene, CDR1 is LGHDT and CDR2 is YNNKEL (reference sequence). This CDR3 reads CASSQDWKRSGELFF. CDR3 DNA sequence: TGTGCCAGCAGCCAAGATTGGAAGCGCTCCGGGGAGCTGTTTTTT.

CDR3 loop: CASSSHGTREDYEQYF. The CDR3 DNA is TGTGCCAGCAGTTCCCACGGAACCCGGGAGGACTACGAGCAGTACTTC. The chain is built from TRBV6-6 and TRBJ2-7; 7 nucleotides align to TRBD2. From germline, CDR1 is MNHNY and CDR2 SVGAGI (reference sequence). The CDR3 has 16 residues. V gave up 4 bases and J gave up 3 bases; unmatched junction bases: 12.

The chain has TRBV7-2 and TRBJ2-1; D perhaps matches TRBD1 (5 bases). Trimming left V 1 base short and J 7 bases short, with 8 bases between. The length of the CDR3 is 13 residues. CDR1 is SGHTA and CDR2 is FQGNSA in the germline V gene. The CDR3 nucleotides are TGTGCCAGCAGCTTAGGGGCAGGGAATGAGCAGTTCTTC. Amino acids: CASSLGAGNEQFF. The complete variable domain, with remaining parts taken from reference TRBV7-2 and TRBJ2-1, reads GAGVSQSPSNKVTEKGKDVELRCDPISGHTALYWYRQSLGQGLEFLIYFQGNSAPDKSGLPSDRFSAERTGGSVSTLTIQRTQQEDSAVYLCASSLGAGNEQFFGPGTRLTVL.

The genes are TRBV30 and TRBJ2-7; tentatively, D is TRBD1 (5 bases). The CDR3 runs to 12 residues. Germline V gives CDR1 GTSNPN, CDR2 SVGIG (reference sequence). Trimming pared 2 bases from V and 3 bases from J, leaving 8 bases between. The chain's CDR3 is CAWSLQGYEQYF. As DNA, the CDR3 is TGTGCCTGGAGTCTGCAGGGCTACGAGCAGTACTTC. Supplemented by reference TRBV30 and TRBJ2-7, the full variable domain reads SQTIHQWPATLVQPVGSPLSLECTVEGTSNPNLYWYRQAAGRGLQLLFYSVGIGQISSEVPQNLSASRPQDRQFILSSKKLLLSDSGFYLCAWSLQGYEQYFGPGTRLTVT.

This clone has a single count. V usage is TRBV2 and J usage is TRBJ1-6; 9 nucleotides agree with TRBD1. The V gene end was trimmed by 6 bases and the J gene end by 7 bases; junction bases not matched to a gene: 7. The CDR3 consists of 15 residues. Germline V gives CDR1 SNHLY, CDR2 FYNNEI. The CDR3 region is CASRTPGQGNSPLHF. In nucleotides, the CDR3 is TGTGCCAGCAGGACCCCGGGACAGGGCAATTCACCCCTCCACTTT.

This clone was observed a single time. The genes are TRBV18 and TRBJ2-2, with TRBD2 identical over 10 bases. The CDR3 extends over 17 amino acids. Germline V gene data show CDR1 as KGHSH and CDR2 as LQKENI. J gave up 4 bases and V 5 bases, and 10 bases lay outside the gene matches. CDR3 nucleotide sequence: TGTGCCAGCTCAGGCTCTAGCGGGAGAAGCGCCACCGGGGAGCTGTTTTTT. It yields the protein CASSGSSGRSATGELFF. Filled out from reference TRBV18 and TRBJ2-2, the complete variable domain reads NAGVMQNPRHLVRRRGQEARLRCSPMKGHSHVYWYRQLPEEGLKFMVYLQKENIIDESGMPKERFSAEFPKEGPSILRIQQVVRGDSAAYFCASSGSSGRSATGELFFGEGSRLTVL.